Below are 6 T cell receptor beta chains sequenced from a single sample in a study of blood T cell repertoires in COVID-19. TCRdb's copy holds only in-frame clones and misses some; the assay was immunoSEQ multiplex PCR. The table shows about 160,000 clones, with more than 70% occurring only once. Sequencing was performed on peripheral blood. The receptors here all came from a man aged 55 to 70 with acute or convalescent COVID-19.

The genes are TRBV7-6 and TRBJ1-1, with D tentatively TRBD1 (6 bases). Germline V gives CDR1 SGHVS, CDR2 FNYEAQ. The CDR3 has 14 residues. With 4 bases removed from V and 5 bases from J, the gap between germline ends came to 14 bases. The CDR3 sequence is CASSSSQGWTEAFF. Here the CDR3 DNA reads TGTGCCAGCAGCTCATCACAGGGTTGGACTGAAGCTTTCTTT.

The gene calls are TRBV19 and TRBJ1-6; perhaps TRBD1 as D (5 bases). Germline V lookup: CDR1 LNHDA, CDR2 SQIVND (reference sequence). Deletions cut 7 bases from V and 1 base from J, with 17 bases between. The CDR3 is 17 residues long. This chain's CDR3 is CASNPSRARSYNSPLHF. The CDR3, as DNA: TGTGCCAGTAACCCCTCCAGGGCAAGGTCCTATAATTCACCCCTCCACTTT.

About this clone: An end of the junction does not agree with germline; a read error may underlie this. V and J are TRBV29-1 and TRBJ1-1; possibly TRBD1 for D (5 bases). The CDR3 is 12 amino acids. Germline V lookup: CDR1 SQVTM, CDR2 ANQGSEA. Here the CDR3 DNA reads TGCAGCGCTGAAGACAGGAACACTGAAGCTTTCTTT. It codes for CSAEDRNTEAFF. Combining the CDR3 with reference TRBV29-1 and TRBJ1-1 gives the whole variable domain SAVISQKPSRDICQRGTSLTIQCQVDSQVTMMFWYRQQPGQSLTLIATANQGSEATYESGFVIDKFPISRPNLTFSTLTVSNMSPEDSSIYLCSAEDRNTEAFFGQGTRLTVV.

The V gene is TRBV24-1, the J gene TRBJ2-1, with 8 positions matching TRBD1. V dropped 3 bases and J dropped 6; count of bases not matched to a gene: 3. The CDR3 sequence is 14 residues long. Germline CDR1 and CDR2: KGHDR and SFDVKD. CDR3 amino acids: CATSDAGGGNEQFF. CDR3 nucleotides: TGTGCCACCAGTGATGCAGGGGGCGGCAATGAGCAGTTCTTC.

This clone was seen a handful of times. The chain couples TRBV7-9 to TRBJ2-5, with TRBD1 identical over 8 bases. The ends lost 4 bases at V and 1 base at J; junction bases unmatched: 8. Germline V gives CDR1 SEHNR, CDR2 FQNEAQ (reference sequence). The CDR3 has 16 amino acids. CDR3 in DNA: TGTGCCAGCAGCTCCAAGACAGGGGCGCTCCAAGAGACCCAGTACTTC. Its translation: CASSSKTGALQETQYF.

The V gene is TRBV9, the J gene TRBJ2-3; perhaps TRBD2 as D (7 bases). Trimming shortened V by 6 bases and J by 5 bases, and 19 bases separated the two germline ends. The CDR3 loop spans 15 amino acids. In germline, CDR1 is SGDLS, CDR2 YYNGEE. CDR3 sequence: CASNLNGGQGDTQYF. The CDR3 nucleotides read TGTGCCAGCAACCTCAACGGGGGGCAAGGAGATACGCAGTATTTT.